The rows below give T cell receptor beta chains drawn from one sample of a study of beta chain features in type 1 diabetes. Assay used: immunoSEQ multiplex PCR; TCRdb lists only in-frame clones, some missing. The repertoire holds around 310,000 clones, approximately 9.9% seen once, with approximately 0.016% in the top ten. Sequences were obtained from naive CD4+ T cells from blood. The receptor source for this set is a woman in her 30s in good health. CDR3s include the opening cysteine and the closing phenylalanine or tryptophan. Fields, in order: V gene, clone size, D gene, J gene, CDR3 DNA, CDR3 protein. The D gene is left open where the match is weak. Part of the rows lack a size; the others show once, few, many or a class for expanded clones.

>TRBV7-2|NA|TRBD1|TRBJ2-5
TGTGCCAGCAGATGGGACAGGGGGAGGGAGACCCAGTACTTC
CASRWDRGRETQYF
>TRBV4-3|NA|TRBD2|TRBJ2-3
TGCGCCAGCAGCCCGGGACTAGCGGGATACGATACGCAGTATTTT
CASSPGLAGYDTQYF
>TRBV5-1|NA|NA|TRBJ2-5
TGCGCCAGCAGCCCGGTCGGGTTCCAGACGCAAGAGACCCAGTACTTC
CASSPVGFQTQETQYF
>TRBV19|NA|TRBD2|TRBJ2-7
TGTGCCAGTAGTAGGGGACTAGCGGGAGACGAGCAGTACTTC
CASSRGLAGDEQYF
>TRBV7-6|few|NA|TRBJ2-1
TGTGCCAGCAGCTTAGTGGAGGGGGCGAACAATGAGCAGTTCTTC
CASSLVEGANNEQFF
>TRBV18|NA|NA|TRBJ1-2
TGTGCCAGCGACTGGGGAGCTAACTATGGCTACACCTTC
CASDWGANYGYTF
>TRBV2|few|NA|TRBJ2-4
TGTGCCAGTAGCCTACAGGGTCTGGCCAAAAACATTCAGTACTTC
CASSLQGLAKNIQYF
>TRBV7-7|few|TRBD2|TRBJ2-5
TGTGCTAGCAGCCTGGGGCTAGCGGGAGTAAAGGAGACCCAGTACTTC
CASSLGLAGVKETQYF
>TRBV5-4|NA|TRBD1|TRBJ2-5
TGTGCCAGCAGCGAGACAGGGCAAGAGACCCAGTACTTC
CASSETGQETQYF
>TRBV30|NA|NA|TRBJ1-6
TGTGCCTGGAGAGCCGCGGGGGCAAGGGGTAATTCACCCCTCCACTTT
CAWRAAGARGNSPLHF
>TRBV28|NA|NA|TRBJ2-7
TGTGCCAGCAGTATACACACAGGGCCGATCTCCTACGAGCAGTACTTC
CASSIHTGPISYEQYF
>TRBV21-1|few|NA|TRBJ2-6
TGTGCCAGCAGCAAAGGTGTCGGGGACAGTAGCTCTGGGGCCAACGTCCTGACTTTC
CASSKGVGDSSSGANVLTF
>TRBV7-2|few|TRBD2|TRBJ2-5
TGTGCCAGCAGCTCTGGCACAGCGGGAGGGGAGACCCAGTACTTC
CASSSGTAGGETQYF
>TRBV6-5|few|NA|TRBJ2-7
TGTGCCAGCAGTAATCGGTACGGGGATTACGAGCAGTACTTC
CASSNRYGDYEQYF
>TRBV5-6|few|NA|TRBJ2-7
TGTGCCAGCAGCTTGTCATCCGAGCAGTACTTC
CASSLSSEQYF
>TRBV7-8|NA|NA|TRBJ1-2
TGTGCCAGCAGCCCAGGATCCACGGCGAACTATGGCTACACCTTC
CASSPGSTANYGYTF
>TRBV4-3|few|TRBD2|TRBJ2-1
TGCGCCAGCAGCCCGCTGGGACTAGCGAGTGACAATGAGCAGTTCTTC
CASSPLGLASDNEQFF
>TRBV10-3|few|TRBD1|TRBJ1-1
TGTGCCATCAGGCGACAGGGGACGAACACTGAAGCTTTCTTT
CAIRRQGTNTEAFF
>TRBV29-1|few|TRBD1|TRBJ2-5
TGCAGCGTTGAAGACATAGACAGGGGAAAAGAGACCCAGTACTTC
CSVEDIDRGKETQYF
>TRBV11-2|few|TRBD2|TRBJ2-7
TGTGCCAGCAGCCATCGCGTCCTAGCGGGAGGAGGAGAGCAGTACTTC
CASSHRVLAGGGEQYF
>TRBV10-3|few|TRBD2|TRBJ2-3
TGTGCCATCAGCGGACTAGCGGGAGACGCAGACACGCAGTATTTT
CAISGLAGDADTQYF
>TRBV5-1|few|NA|TRBJ2-1
TGCGCCAGCAGCCTCAGCGAGACAGGAGTCTCGAATGAGCAGTTCTTC
CASSLSETGVSNEQFF
>TRBV20-1|few|NA|TRBJ2-7
TGCAGTGCTAGGAGTCACGAGCAGTACTTC
CSARSHEQYF
>TRBV28|few|NA|TRBJ2-6
TGTGCCAGCAGTGCTACAGGGTTCTCTGGGGCCAACGTCCTGACTTTC
CASSATGFSGANVLTF
>TRBV27|NA|TRBD2|TRBJ2-1
TGTGCCAGCAGTTTCACGGGAGGATTTCGAGGGTACAATGAGCAGTTCTTC
CASSFTGGFRGYNEQFF
>TRBV7-3|NA|NA|TRBJ2-7
TGTGCCAGCAGCCCCGGTGGAGCTGGTCTCGGCGAGCAGTACTTC
CASSPGGAGLGEQYF
>TRBV7-8|NA|NA|TRBJ2-2
TGTGCCAGCACGGACTATGTGAACACCGGGGAGCTGTTTTTT
CASTDYVNTGELFF
>TRBV6-5|NA|TRBD1|TRBJ2-1
TGTGCCAGCAGTCCCGACAGGGGGCCCTACAATGAGCAGTTCTTC
CASSPDRGPYNEQFF
>TRBV6-1|NA|TRBD1|TRBJ1-5
TGTGCCAGCAGCAGATCACAGGGGGCGGCTCAGCCCCAGCATTTT
CASSRSQGAAQPQHF
>TRBV7-7|NA|TRBD1|TRBJ1-5
TGTGCTAGCAGCTTAGCTAGGACAGGGGGAAATCAGCCCCAGCATTTT
CASSLARTGGNQPQHF
>TRBV11-2|few|TRBD1|TRBJ1-1
TGTGCCAGCAGCACAGGGGGACAAGCTTTCTTT
CASSTGGQAFF
>TRBV16|few|NA|TRBJ2-7
TGTGCCAGCAGCCAAGCGGGACAGTACTACGAGCAGTACTTC
CASSQAGQYYEQYF
>TRBV11-2|few|TRBD1|TRBJ1-2
TGTGCCAGCAGCTTAGGGGACAGTAACTATGGCTACACCTTC
CASSLGDSNYGYTF
>TRBV5-1|NA|NA|TRBJ2-6
TGCGCCAGCAGCTTGGGTTCCCCCAAAAGAGCTGGGGCCAACGTCCTGACTTTC
CASSLGSPKRAGANVLTF
>TRBV10-3|NA|TRBD2|TRBJ2-1
TGTGCCATCAGTGACCAGACTAGCGGGAGCTACAATGAGCAGTTCTTC
CAISDQTSGSYNEQFF
>TRBV19|few|NA|TRBJ2-1
TGTGCCAGTAGTCAGGAGGGAGCCTACAATGAGCAGTTCTTC
CASSQEGAYNEQFF
>TRBV7-9|few|TRBD2|TRBJ2-1
TGTGCCACCGGGACTAGCGGGGTCAATGAGCAGTTCTTC
CATGTSGVNEQFF
>TRBV9|NA|TRBD2|TRBJ2-7
TGTGCCAGCAGCGTAGATTTCGGCGGGAGTCGCTCCGAGCAGTACTTC
CASSVDFGGSRSEQYF
>TRBV7-3|NA|TRBD2|TRBJ2-3
TGTGCCAGCAGCCCCGGGACTAGCGGGAGTACGGGCACAGATACGCAGTATTTT
CASSPGTSGSTGTDTQYF
>TRBV7-9|NA|NA|TRBJ2-7
TGTGCCAGCAGCTTCGAGTTTAAAGTCTACGAGCAGTACTTC
CASSFEFKVYEQYF
>TRBV5-1|NA|NA|TRBJ2-5
TGCGCCAGCAGCTTGGCCCGGGTGACAGAGCAAGAGACCCAGTACTTC
CASSLARVTEQETQYF
>TRBV5-1|NA|NA|TRBJ2-1
TGCGCCAGCAGCTTACAGGTTACCAATGAGCAGTTCTTC
CASSLQVTNEQFF
>TRBV29-1|few|TRBD1|TRBJ2-3
TGCAGCGTTGCCGGCAGGGGGACAGATACGCAGTATTTT
CSVAGRGTDTQYF
>TRBV9|few|TRBD2|TRBJ2-5
TGTGCCAGCAGCTCGGGACTAGCGGGAGTAATGGGCGCAGAGACCCAGTACTTC
CASSSGLAGVMGAETQYF
>TRBV7-6|few|TRBD1|TRBJ2-5
TGTGCCAGCAGCTTAGCGACAGGGGGCAGGGAGACCCAGTACTTC
CASSLATGGRETQYF
>TRBV20-1|NA|NA|TRBJ2-3
TGCAGTGCTAGTCTCGGAGATACGCAGTATTTT
CSASLGDTQYF
>TRBV7-9|NA|TRBD1|TRBJ2-7
TGTGCCAGCTTTCAAGCAGGGGGCAGGGGCGAGCAGTACTTC
CASFQAGGRGEQYF